These T cell receptor beta chains were read from a single sample in a study of blood T cell repertoires in COVID-19. Sequencing used immunoSEQ multiplex PCR; TCRdb keeps in-frame clones, though not all of them. The table lists about 300,000 clones, approximately 89% of them singletons. The sequenced material came from peripheral blood. Source of these receptors: a woman in her twenties or thirties with COVID-19, enrolled during active disease. CDR3s include the opening cysteine and the closing phenylalanine or tryptophan. D genes are given only for firm matches. Clone size, where shown, is once, few, many, or a class for clones that have expanded.

abundance: .; d_gene: TRBD2; j_gene: TRBJ2-5; v_gene: TRBV7-9; CDR3nt: TGTGCCAGCAGGCAGGGACTAGAAGAGACCCAGTACTTC; CDR3aa: CASRQGLEETQYF
abundance: .; d_gene: TRBD1; j_gene: TRBJ2-5; v_gene: TRBV6-6; CDR3nt: TGTGCCAGCAGCTCCGGGACAGGGGGCGTAGAGACCCAGTACTTC; CDR3aa: CASSSGTGGVETQYF
abundance: .; d_gene: .; j_gene: TRBJ1-2; v_gene: TRBV6-5; CDR3nt: TGTGCCAGCAGTTACACTCATTCCATCTCTTTCTATGGCTACACCTTC; CDR3aa: CASSYTHSISFYGYTF
abundance: .; d_gene: TRBD1; j_gene: TRBJ2-7; v_gene: TRBV18; CDR3nt: TGTGCCAGCTCACCATCAGGGGGACAGAGGGACGAGCAGTACTTC; CDR3aa: CASSPSGGQRDEQYF
abundance: .; d_gene: .; j_gene: TRBJ1-4; v_gene: TRBV18; CDR3nt: TGTGCCAGCTCACCACTTGGACAGAATGAAAAACTGTTTTTT; CDR3aa: CASSPLGQNEKLFF
abundance: .; d_gene: TRBD1; j_gene: TRBJ1-6; v_gene: TRBV19; CDR3nt: TGTGCCCGTAGCCAAGCCGGGACAGGGATTTCACCCCTCCACTTT; CDR3aa: CARSQAGTGISPLHF
abundance: .; d_gene: TRBD2; j_gene: TRBJ2-5; v_gene: TRBV3-1/TRBV3-2; CDR3nt: TGTGCCAGCAGCCAAGATCTAGCGGGAGAGACCCAGTACTTC; CDR3aa: CASSQDLAGETQYF
abundance: .; d_gene: TRBD2; j_gene: TRBJ2-1; v_gene: TRBV7-3; CDR3nt: TGTGCCAGCAGCCGGACGGGTGGCGGGAGTGCTTACAATGAGCAGTTCTTC; CDR3aa: CASSRTGGGSAYNEQFF
abundance: .; d_gene: TRBD2; j_gene: TRBJ2-7; v_gene: TRBV5-8; CDR3nt: TGTGCCAGCAGCCCAGGGACTAGCCCCTACGAGCAGTACTTC; CDR3aa: CASSPGTSPYEQYF
abundance: .; d_gene: .; j_gene: TRBJ1-1; v_gene: TRBV6-5; CDR3nt: TGTGCCAGCAGTCGACAGATTAACACTGAAGCTTTCTTT; CDR3aa: CASSRQINTEAFF
abundance: .; d_gene: .; j_gene: TRBJ1-6; v_gene: TRBV25-1; CDR3nt: TGTGCCAGCAAACTCTTTGATAATTCACCCCTCCACTTT; CDR3aa: CASKLFDNSPLHF
abundance: .; d_gene: .; j_gene: TRBJ2-3; v_gene: TRBV28; CDR3nt: TGTGCCAGCGCGAGCCGGGGCGGGAAAACAGATACGCAGTATTTT; CDR3aa: CASASRGGKTDTQYF
abundance: .; d_gene: TRBD1; j_gene: TRBJ1-1; v_gene: TRBV5-1; CDR3nt: TGCGCCAGCAGCTTGGCCTTTGGGACAGGGAAACGTAAGAACACTGAAGCTTTCTTT; CDR3aa: CASSLAFGTGKRKNTEAFF
abundance: .; d_gene: .; j_gene: TRBJ1-5; v_gene: TRBV28; CDR3nt: TGTGCCAGCAGTCCCCAGACTTATCAGCCCCAGCATTTT; CDR3aa: CASSPQTYQPQHF
abundance: .; d_gene: TRBD1; j_gene: TRBJ2-1; v_gene: TRBV6-1; CDR3nt: TGTGCCAGCAGTGGGAGACAGGGGGACCTACCCTCCTACAATGAGCAGTTCTTC; CDR3aa: CASSGRQGDLPSYNEQFF
abundance: .; d_gene: TRBD1; j_gene: TRBJ2-7; v_gene: TRBV5-1; CDR3nt: TGCGCCAGCAGCCTACGTTGGGGACAGGGATCCTACGAGCAGTACTTC; CDR3aa: CASSLRWGQGSYEQYF
abundance: .; d_gene: TRBD1; j_gene: TRBJ2-3; v_gene: TRBV30; CDR3nt: TGTGCCTGGGACCGGGACAGAACTTCTAGCACAGATACGCAGTATTTT; CDR3aa: CAWDRDRTSSTDTQYF
abundance: .; d_gene: .; j_gene: TRBJ2-7; v_gene: TRBV6-5; CDR3nt: TGTGCCAGCAGTTACTCAATGGGGACACTGTCCTACGAGCAGTACTTC; CDR3aa: CASSYSMGTLSYEQYF
abundance: .; d_gene: .; j_gene: TRBJ2-5; v_gene: TRBV19; CDR3nt: TGTGCCAGTAGTGATAGTCTGACCCAGTACTTC; CDR3aa: CASSDSLTQYF
abundance: .; d_gene: .; j_gene: TRBJ2-1; v_gene: TRBV21-1; CDR3nt: TGTGCCAGCAGCAAAGCAGCGTTAGCGGTACAGCTCCATGAGCAGTTCTTC; CDR3aa: CASSKAALAVQLHEQFF
abundance: .; d_gene: TRBD1; j_gene: TRBJ1-2; v_gene: TRBV5-1; CDR3nt: TGCGCCAGCAGCCAGGACAGGGATGGCTACACCTTC; CDR3aa: CASSQDRDGYTF
abundance: .; d_gene: TRBD2; j_gene: TRBJ2-1; v_gene: TRBV11-2; CDR3nt: TGTGCCAGCAGCCTCCGGACTAGCGGGAGGGCTATGAATGAGCAGTTCTTC; CDR3aa: CASSLRTSGRAMNEQFF
abundance: .; d_gene: TRBD1; j_gene: TRBJ1-5; v_gene: TRBV7-8; CDR3nt: TGTGCCAGCAGCTCGAGACAGGGGGAGGGTCAGCCCCAGCATTTT; CDR3aa: CASSSRQGEGQPQHF
abundance: .; d_gene: .; j_gene: TRBJ1-1; v_gene: TRBV7-2; CDR3nt: TGTGCCAGCACTTCGTACAGGGTCGCTGAAGCTTTCTTT; CDR3aa: CASTSYRVAEAFF
abundance: .; d_gene: .; j_gene: TRBJ1-2; v_gene: TRBV6-5; CDR3nt: TGTGCCAGCAGTTATTCCCCCAGTTCAGCTAACTATGGCTACACCTTC; CDR3aa: CASSYSPSSANYGYTF
abundance: .; d_gene: .; j_gene: TRBJ2-5; v_gene: TRBV2; CDR3nt: TGTGCCAGCAGCCCCATGGACTTGGAGGCCCAGTACTTC; CDR3aa: CASSPMDLEAQYF
abundance: .; d_gene: TRBD1; j_gene: TRBJ1-4; v_gene: TRBV7-8; CDR3nt: TGTGCCAGCAGCCCCCCTCCGGGACAGGAGGATGAAAAACTGTTTTTT; CDR3aa: CASSPPPGQEDEKLFF
abundance: once; d_gene: TRBD1; j_gene: TRBJ2-1; v_gene: TRBV6-5; CDR3nt: TGTGCCAGCAGATCCACAGGGGTCAATGAGCAGTTCTTC; CDR3aa: CASRSTGVNEQFF
abundance: once; d_gene: .; j_gene: TRBJ1-1; v_gene: TRBV18; CDR3nt: TGTGCCAGCTCACCAGGAAGGGGCGCGGTGAGGACTGAAGCTTTCTTT; CDR3aa: CASSPGRGAVRTEAFF
abundance: .; d_gene: .; j_gene: TRBJ2-1; v_gene: TRBV19; CDR3nt: TGTGCCAGTAGTATAGGAGGCCTAGAGCAGTTCTTC; CDR3aa: CASSIGGLEQFF
abundance: .; d_gene: TRBD1; j_gene: TRBJ1-4; v_gene: TRBV5-1; CDR3nt: TGCGCCAGCAGCTTAGGGACAGCTAATGAAAAACTGTTTTTT; CDR3aa: CASSLGTANEKLFF
abundance: .; d_gene: .; j_gene: TRBJ2-5; v_gene: TRBV6-5; CDR3nt: TGTGCCAGCAAGTTTGGGGCCCAAGAGACCCAGTACTTC; CDR3aa: CASKFGAQETQYF
abundance: .; d_gene: .; j_gene: TRBJ2-1; v_gene: TRBV18; CDR3nt: TGTGCCAGCTCACCAGTATGGGAGCGGGCACATGAGCAGTTCTTC; CDR3aa: CASSPVWERAHEQFF
abundance: .; d_gene: .; j_gene: TRBJ1-1; v_gene: TRBV5-1; CDR3nt: TGCGCCAGCACCACGCAGGGGTTCGGGCTTATGGACACTGAAGCTTTCTTT; CDR3aa: CASTTQGFGLMDTEAFF
abundance: .; d_gene: TRBD2; j_gene: TRBJ2-1; v_gene: TRBV19; CDR3nt: TGTGCCAGTAGTGTGGTCGGACTAGCGGGAGACAATGAGCAGTTCTTC; CDR3aa: CASSVVGLAGDNEQFF
abundance: .; d_gene: .; j_gene: TRBJ1-1; v_gene: TRBV15; CDR3nt: TGTGCCACCAGCAGCCAGACAGTGAACACTGAAGCTTTCTTT; CDR3aa: CATSSQTVNTEAFF
abundance: .; d_gene: TRBD1; j_gene: TRBJ2-3; v_gene: TRBV5-4; CDR3nt: TGTGCCAGCGGAGTGTGGGACAGGGGTCTAGAGGATACGCAGTATTTT; CDR3aa: CASGVWDRGLEDTQYF
abundance: .; d_gene: .; j_gene: TRBJ1-1; v_gene: TRBV5-1; CDR3nt: TGCGCCAGCAGCTTGGGGCGCGCGAGGGACACTGAAGCTTTCTTT; CDR3aa: CASSLGRARDTEAFF
abundance: once; d_gene: .; j_gene: TRBJ2-3; v_gene: TRBV7-3; CDR3nt: TGTGCCAGCAGCCCTCAAATGTGGGGGGACTCCACAGATACGCAGTATTTT; CDR3aa: CASSPQMWGDSTDTQYF
abundance: .; d_gene: TRBD2; j_gene: TRBJ2-1; v_gene: TRBV18; CDR3nt: TGTGCCAGCTCACCAGGGCTAGCGGGAGGAAACAATGAGCAGTTCTTC; CDR3aa: CASSPGLAGGNNEQFF
abundance: .; d_gene: .; j_gene: TRBJ1-4; v_gene: TRBV28; CDR3nt: TGTGCCACCCTAAAAGAAGGGAGCGGAAAACTGTTTTTT; CDR3aa: CATLKEGSGKLFF
abundance: .; d_gene: .; j_gene: TRBJ2-7; v_gene: TRBV28; CDR3nt: TGTGCCACAGGGGTAGGGGCCTCCTACGAGCAGTACTTC; CDR3aa: CATGVGASYEQYF
abundance: .; d_gene: .; j_gene: TRBJ2-7; v_gene: TRBV25-1; CDR3nt: TGTGCCAGCAGTGAATACGGCAGGTCAAACGAGCAGTACTTC; CDR3aa: CASSEYGRSNEQYF
abundance: .; d_gene: .; j_gene: TRBJ1-1; v_gene: TRBV30; CDR3nt: TGTGCCTGGAGTGTTAGGCGCACCTCCGGACTGACTTTCTTT; CDR3aa: CAWSVRRTSGLTFF
abundance: .; d_gene: .; j_gene: TRBJ2-7; v_gene: TRBV28; CDR3nt: TGTGCCAGCAGTTCGGGGAGCTCCTACGAGCAGTACTTC; CDR3aa: CASSSGSSYEQYF
abundance: .; d_gene: TRBD2; j_gene: TRBJ2-3; v_gene: TRBV28; CDR3nt: TGTGCCAGCAGCCCTAGCGGGATTAGCACAGATACGCAGTATTTT; CDR3aa: CASSPSGISTDTQYF
abundance: .; d_gene: .; j_gene: TRBJ2-3; v_gene: TRBV7-9; CDR3nt: TGTGCCAGCACCCTAGGAAGGGAGGCGGGAGATACGCAGTATTTT; CDR3aa: CASTLGREAGDTQYF
abundance: .; d_gene: .; j_gene: TRBJ2-7; v_gene: TRBV14; CDR3nt: TGTGCCAGCAGCCAAGTTCAGGCTGGGGAGCAGTACTTC; CDR3aa: CASSQVQAGEQYF
abundance: .; d_gene: .; j_gene: TRBJ1-4; v_gene: TRBV3-1/TRBV3-2; CDR3nt: TGTGCCAGCAGCCAAGGAGGGCAGGGGTTTAATGAAAAACTGTTTTTT; CDR3aa: CASSQGGQGFNEKLFF
abundance: .; d_gene: TRBD2; j_gene: TRBJ2-7; v_gene: TRBV7-9; CDR3nt: TGTGCCAGCAGCAGACTAGCGGGAGGCGGTGAGCAGTACTTC; CDR3aa: CASSRLAGGGEQYF
abundance: .; d_gene: .; j_gene: TRBJ2-1; v_gene: TRBV5-4; CDR3nt: TGTGCCAGCAGCTCTTTAGAGTACAATGAGCAGTTCTTC; CDR3aa: CASSSLEYNEQFF